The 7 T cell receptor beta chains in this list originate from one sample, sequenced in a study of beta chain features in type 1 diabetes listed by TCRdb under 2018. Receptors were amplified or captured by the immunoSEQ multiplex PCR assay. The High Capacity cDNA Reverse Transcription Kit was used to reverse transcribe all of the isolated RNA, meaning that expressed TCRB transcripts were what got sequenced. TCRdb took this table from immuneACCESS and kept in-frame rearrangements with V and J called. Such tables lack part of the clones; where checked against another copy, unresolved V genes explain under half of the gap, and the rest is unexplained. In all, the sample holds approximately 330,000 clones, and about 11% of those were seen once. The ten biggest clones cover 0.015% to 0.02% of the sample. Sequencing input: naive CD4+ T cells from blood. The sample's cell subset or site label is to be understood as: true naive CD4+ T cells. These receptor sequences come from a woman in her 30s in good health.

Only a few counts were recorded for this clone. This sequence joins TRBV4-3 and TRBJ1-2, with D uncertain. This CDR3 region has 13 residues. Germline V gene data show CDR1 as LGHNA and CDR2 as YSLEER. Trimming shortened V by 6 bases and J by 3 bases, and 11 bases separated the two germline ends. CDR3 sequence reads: CASSPGEDYGYTF. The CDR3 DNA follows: TGCGCCAGCAGTCCCGGGGAAGACTATGGCTACACCTTC.

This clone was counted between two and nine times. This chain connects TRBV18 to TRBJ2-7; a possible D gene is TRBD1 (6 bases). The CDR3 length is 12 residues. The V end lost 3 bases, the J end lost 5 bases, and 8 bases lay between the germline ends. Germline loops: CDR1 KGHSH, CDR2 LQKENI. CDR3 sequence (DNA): TGTGCCAGCTCACCGAACAGGGACGAGCAGTACTTC. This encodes CASSPNRDEQYF.

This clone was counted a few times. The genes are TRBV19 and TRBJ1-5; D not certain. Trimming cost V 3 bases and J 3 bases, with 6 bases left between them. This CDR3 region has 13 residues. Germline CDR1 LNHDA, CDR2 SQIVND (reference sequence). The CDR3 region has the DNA TGTGCCAGTAGTATCAGTCTCAATCAGCCCCAGCATTTT. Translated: CASSISLNQPQHF.

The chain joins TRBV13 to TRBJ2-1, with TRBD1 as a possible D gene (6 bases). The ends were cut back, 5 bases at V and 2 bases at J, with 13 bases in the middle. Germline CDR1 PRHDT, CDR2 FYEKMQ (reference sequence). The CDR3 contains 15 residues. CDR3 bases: TGTGCCAGCAGCCAGGGAAGGGGGACCTACAATGAGCAGTTCTTC. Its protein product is CASSQGRGTYNEQFF.

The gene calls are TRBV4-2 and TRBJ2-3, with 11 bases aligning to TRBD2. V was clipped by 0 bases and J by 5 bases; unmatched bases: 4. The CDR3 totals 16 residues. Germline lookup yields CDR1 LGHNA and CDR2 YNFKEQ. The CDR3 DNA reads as TGTGCCAGCAGCCAAGAGAAACTAGCGGGAGTAGATACGCAGTATTTT. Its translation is CASSQEKLAGVDTQYF.

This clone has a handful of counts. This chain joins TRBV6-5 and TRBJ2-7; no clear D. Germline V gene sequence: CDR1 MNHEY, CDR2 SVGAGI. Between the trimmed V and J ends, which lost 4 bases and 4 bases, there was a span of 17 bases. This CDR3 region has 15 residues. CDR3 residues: CASSSRLKTLYEQYF. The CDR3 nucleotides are TGTGCCAGCAGTTCTAGACTCAAAACCTTATACGAGCAGTACTTC.

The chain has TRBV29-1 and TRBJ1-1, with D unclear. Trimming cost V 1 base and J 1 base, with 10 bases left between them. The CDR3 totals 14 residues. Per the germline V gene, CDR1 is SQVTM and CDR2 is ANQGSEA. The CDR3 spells CSVEARPPNTEAFF. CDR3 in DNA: TGCAGCGTTGAAGCGAGGCCTCCGAACACTGAAGCTTTCTTT. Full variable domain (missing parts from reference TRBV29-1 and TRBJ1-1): SAVISQKPSRDICQRGTSLTIQCQVDSQVTMMFWYRQQPGQSLTLIATANQGSEATYESGFVIDKFPISRPNLTFSTLTVSNMSPEDSSIYLCSVEARPPNTEAFFGQGTRLTVV.